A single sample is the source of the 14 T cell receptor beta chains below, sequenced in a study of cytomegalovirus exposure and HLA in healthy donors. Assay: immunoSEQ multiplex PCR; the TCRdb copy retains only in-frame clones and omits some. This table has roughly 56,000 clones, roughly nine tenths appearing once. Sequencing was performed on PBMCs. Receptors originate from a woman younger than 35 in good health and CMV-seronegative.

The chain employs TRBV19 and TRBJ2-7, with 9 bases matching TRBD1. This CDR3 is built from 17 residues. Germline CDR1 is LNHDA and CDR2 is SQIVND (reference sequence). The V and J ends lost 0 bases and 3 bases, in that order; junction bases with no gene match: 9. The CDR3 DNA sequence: TGTGCCAGTAGTATAGATGCGGGACAGGGTCTTAACTACGAGCAGTACTTC. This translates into CASSIDAGQGLNYEQYF.

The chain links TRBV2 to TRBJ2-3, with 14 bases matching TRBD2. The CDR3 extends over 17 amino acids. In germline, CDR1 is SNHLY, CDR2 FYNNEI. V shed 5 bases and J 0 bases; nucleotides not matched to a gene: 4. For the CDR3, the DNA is TGTGCCAGCAGTACCGGGACTAGCGGGGGTAGCACAGATACGCAGTATTTT. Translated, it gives CASSTGTSGGSTDTQYF.

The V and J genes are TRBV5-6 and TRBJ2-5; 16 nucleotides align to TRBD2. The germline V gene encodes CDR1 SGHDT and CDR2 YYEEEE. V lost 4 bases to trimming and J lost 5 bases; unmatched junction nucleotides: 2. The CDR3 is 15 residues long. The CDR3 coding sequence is TGTGCCAGCAGCGGGACTAGCGGGGGGGGTGAGACCCAGTACTTC. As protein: CASSGTSGGGETQYF. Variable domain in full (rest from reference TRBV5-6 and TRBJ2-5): DAGVTQSPTHLIKTRGQQVTLRCSPKSGHDTVSWYQQALGQGPQFIFQYYEEEERQRGNFPDRFSGHQFPNYSSELNVNALLLGDSALYLCASSGTSGGGETQYFGPGTRLLVL.

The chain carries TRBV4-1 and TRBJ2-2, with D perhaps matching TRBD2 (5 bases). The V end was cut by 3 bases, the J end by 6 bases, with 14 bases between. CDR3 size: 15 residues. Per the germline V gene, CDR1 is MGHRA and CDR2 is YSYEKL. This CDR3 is CASSQTEVEPGELFF. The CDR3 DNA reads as TGCGCCAGCAGCCAGACGGAGGTCGAACCCGGGGAGCTGTTTTTT.

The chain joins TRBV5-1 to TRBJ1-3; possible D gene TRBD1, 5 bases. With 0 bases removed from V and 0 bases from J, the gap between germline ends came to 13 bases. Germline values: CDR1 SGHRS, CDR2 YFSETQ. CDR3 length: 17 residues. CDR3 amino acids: CASSLGGWRNSGNTIYF. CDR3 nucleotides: TGCGCCAGCAGCTTGGGGGGCTGGCGGAACTCTGGAAACACCATATATTTT. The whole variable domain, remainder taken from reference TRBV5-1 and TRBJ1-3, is KAGVTQTPRYLIKTRGQQVTLSCSPISGHRSVSWYQQTPGQGLQFLFEYFSETQRNKGNFPGRFSGRQFSNSRSEMNVSTLELGDSALYLCASSLGGWRNSGNTIYFGEGSWLTVV.

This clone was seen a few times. The CDR3 spells CASSQGTGGRYNEQFF. As DNA, the CDR3 is TGCGCCAGCAGCCAGGGGACAGGGGGCAGGTACAATGAGCAGTTCTTC. The chain joins TRBV4-1 to TRBJ2-1, with 12 positions matching TRBD1. V lost 3 bases to trimming and J lost 4 bases; unmatched junction nucleotides: 4. This CDR3 region has 16 residues. Germline CDR1 and CDR2: MGHRA and YSYEKL.

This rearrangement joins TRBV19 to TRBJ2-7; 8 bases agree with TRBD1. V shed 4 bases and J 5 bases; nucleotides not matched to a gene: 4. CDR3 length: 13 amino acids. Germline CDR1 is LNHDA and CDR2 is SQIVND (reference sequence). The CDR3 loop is CASSNQGADEQYF. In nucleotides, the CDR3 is TGTGCCAGTAGTAACCAGGGGGCGGACGAGCAGTACTTC.

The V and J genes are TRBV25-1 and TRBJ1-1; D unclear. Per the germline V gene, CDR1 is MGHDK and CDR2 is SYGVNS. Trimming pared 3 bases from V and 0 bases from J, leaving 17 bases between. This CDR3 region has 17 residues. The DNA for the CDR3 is TGTGCCAGCAGTGATGTGTCGTCTACCCGCATGAACACTGAAGCTTTCTTT. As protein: CASSDVSSTRMNTEAFF.

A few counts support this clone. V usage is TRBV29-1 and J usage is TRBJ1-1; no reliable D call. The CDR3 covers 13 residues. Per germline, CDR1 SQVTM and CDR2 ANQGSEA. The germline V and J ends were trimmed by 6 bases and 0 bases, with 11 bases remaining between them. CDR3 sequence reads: CSVSKGVNTEAFF. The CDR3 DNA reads TGCAGCGTCAGCAAGGGAGTGAACACTGAAGCTTTCTTT.

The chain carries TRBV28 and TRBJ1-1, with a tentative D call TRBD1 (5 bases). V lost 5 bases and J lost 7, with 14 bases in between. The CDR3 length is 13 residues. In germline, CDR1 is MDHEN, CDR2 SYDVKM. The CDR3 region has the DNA TGTGCCAGCAGTCCGCCGGGGGTGAATGAAGCTTTCTTT. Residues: CASSPPGVNEAFF.

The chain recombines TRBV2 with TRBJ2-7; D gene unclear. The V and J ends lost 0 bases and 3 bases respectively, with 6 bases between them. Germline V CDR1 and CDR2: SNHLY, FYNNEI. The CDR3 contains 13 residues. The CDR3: CASSEAAGYEQYF. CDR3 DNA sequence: TGTGCCAGCAGTGAAGCCGCCGGCTACGAGCAGTACTTC.

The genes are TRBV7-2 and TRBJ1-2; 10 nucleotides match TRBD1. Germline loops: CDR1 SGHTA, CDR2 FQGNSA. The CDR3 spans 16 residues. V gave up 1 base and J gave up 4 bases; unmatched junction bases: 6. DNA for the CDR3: TGTGCCAGCAGCTTAGGTGGGACAGGGGAGGTCTATGGCTACACCTTC. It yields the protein CASSLGGTGEVYGYTF.

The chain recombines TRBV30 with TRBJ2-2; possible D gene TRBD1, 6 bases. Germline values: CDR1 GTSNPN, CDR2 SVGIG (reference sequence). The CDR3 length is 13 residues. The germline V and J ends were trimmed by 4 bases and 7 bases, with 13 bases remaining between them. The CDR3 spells CAWNRVGDGELFF. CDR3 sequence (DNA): TGTGCCTGGAACAGGGTAGGGGACGGGGAGCTGTTTTTT.

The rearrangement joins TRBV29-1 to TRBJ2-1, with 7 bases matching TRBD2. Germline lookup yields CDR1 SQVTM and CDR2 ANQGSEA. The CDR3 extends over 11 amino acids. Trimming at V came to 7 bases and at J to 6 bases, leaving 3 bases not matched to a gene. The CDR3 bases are TGCAGCGCCTGGGGGGGCAATGAGCAGTTCTTC. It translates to CSAWGGNEQFF.